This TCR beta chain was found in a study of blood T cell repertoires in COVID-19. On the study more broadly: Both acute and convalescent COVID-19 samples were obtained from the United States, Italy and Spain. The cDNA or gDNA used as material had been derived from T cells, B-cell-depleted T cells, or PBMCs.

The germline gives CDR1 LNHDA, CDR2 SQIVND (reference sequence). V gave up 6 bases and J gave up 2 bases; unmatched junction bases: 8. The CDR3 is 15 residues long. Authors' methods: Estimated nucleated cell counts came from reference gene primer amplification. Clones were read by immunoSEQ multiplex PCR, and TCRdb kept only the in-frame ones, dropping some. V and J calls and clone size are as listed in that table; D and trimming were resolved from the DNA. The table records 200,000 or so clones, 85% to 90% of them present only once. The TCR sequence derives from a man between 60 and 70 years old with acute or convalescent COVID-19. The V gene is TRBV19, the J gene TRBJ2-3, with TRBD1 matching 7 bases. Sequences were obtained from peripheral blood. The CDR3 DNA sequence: TGTGCCAGTAGCCACAGGGGTTTTAACACAGATACGCAGTATTTT. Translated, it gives CASSHRGFNTDTQYF.